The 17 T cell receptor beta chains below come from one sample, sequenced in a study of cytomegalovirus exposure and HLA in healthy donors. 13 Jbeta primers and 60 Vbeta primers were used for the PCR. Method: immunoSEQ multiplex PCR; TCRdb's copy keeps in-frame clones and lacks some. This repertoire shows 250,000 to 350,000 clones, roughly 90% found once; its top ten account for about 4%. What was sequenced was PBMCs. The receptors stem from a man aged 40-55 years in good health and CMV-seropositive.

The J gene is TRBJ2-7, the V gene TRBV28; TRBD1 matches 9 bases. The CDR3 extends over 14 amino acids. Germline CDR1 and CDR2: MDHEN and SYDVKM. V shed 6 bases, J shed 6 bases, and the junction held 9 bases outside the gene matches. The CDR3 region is CASSRDRVLREQYF. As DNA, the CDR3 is TGTGCCAGCAGCCGGGACAGGGTATTACGCGAGCAGTACTTC.

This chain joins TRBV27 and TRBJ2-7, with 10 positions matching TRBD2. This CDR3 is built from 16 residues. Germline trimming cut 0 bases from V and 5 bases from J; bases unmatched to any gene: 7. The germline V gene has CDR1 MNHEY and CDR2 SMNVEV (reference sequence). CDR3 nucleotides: TGTGCCAGCAGTTTATCCCAAGCGGGAGGGCCCCACGAGCAGTACTTC. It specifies CASSLSQAGGPHEQYF.

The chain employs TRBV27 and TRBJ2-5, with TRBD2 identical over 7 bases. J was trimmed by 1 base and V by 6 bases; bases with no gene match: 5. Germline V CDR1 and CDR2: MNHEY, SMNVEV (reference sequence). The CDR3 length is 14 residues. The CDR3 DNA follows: TGTGCCAGCAGCGATAGCGGGTCCCAAGAGACCCAGTACTTC. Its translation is CASSDSGSQETQYF.

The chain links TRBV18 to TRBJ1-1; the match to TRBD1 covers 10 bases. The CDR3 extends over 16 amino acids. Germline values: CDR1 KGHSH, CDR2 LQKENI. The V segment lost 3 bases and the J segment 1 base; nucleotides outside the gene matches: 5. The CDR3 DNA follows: TGTGCCAGCTCACCCGGACAGGGGGTGGGGAACACTGAAGCTTTCTTT. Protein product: CASSPGQGVGNTEAFF.

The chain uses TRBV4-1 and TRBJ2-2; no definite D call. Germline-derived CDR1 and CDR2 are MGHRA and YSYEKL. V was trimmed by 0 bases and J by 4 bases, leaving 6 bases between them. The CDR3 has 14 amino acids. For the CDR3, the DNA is TGCGCCAGCAGCCAAGATTCGTCCACCGGGGAGCTGTTTTTT. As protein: CASSQDSSTGELFF.

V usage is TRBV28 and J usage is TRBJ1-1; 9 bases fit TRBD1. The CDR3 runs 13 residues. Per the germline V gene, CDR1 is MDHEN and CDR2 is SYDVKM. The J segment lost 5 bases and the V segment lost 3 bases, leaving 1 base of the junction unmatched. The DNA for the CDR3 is TGTGCCAGCAGTTTCGGGACAGGGACTGAAGCTTTCTTT. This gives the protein CASSFGTGTEAFF.

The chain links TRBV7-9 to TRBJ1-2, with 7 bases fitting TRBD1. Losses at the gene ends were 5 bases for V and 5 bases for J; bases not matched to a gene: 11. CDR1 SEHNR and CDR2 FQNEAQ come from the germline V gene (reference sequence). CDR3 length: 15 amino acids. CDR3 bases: TGTGCCAGCAGCGATGAGCCGGGACAGATATATGGCTACACCTTC. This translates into CASSDEPGQIYGYTF.

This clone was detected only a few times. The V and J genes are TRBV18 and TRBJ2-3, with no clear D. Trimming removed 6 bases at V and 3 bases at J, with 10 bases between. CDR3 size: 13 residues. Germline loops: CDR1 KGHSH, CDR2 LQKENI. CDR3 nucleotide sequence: TGTGCCAGCTCGGCCACGACAACAGATACGCAGTATTTT. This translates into CASSATTTDTQYF.

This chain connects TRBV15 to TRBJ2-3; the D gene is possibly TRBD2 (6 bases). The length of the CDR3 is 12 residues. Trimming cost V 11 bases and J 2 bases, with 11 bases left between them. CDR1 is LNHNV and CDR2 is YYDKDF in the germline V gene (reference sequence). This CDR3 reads CAAGLSTDTQYF. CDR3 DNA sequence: TGTGCCGCGGGGCTGTCCACAGATACGCAGTATTTT.

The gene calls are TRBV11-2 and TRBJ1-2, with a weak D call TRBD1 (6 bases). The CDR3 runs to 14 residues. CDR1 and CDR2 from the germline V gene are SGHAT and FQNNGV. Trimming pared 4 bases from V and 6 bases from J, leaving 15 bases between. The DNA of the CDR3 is TGTGCCAGCAGCTCACCTACAGGGAGTAATGGCTACACCTTC. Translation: CASSSPTGSNGYTF.

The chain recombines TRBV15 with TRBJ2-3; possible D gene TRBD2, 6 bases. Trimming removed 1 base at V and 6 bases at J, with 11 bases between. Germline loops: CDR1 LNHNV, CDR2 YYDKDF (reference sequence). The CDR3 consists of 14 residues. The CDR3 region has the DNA TGTGCCACCAGCAGAGCCGGGACTTATGATACGCAGTATTTT. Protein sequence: CATSRAGTYDTQYF.

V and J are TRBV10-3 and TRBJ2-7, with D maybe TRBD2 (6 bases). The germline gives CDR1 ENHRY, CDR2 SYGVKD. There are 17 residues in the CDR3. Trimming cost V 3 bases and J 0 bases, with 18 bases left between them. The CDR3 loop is CAISEFGGRSSSYEQYF. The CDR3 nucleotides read TGTGCCATCAGTGAATTTGGAGGGCGATCTAGCTCCTACGAGCAGTACTTC.

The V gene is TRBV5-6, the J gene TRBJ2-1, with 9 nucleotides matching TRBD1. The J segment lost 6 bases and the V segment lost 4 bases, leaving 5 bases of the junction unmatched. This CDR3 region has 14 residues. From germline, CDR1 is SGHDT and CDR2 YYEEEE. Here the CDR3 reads CASSTGGVGNEQFF. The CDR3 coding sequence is TGTGCCAGCAGCACAGGGGGCGTGGGCAATGAGCAGTTCTTC.

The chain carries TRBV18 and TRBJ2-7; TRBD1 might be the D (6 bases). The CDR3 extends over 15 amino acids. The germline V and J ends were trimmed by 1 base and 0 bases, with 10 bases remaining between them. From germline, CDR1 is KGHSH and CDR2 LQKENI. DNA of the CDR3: TGTGCCAGCTCACCACGACAGGTACCCTCCTACGAGCAGTACTTC. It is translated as CASSPRQVPSYEQYF. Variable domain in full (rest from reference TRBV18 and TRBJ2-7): NAGVMQNPRHLVRRRGQEARLRCSPMKGHSHVYWYRQLPEEGLKFMVYLQKENIIDESGMPKERFSAEFPKEGPSILRIQQVVRGDSAAYFCASSPRQVPSYEQYFGPGTRLTVT.

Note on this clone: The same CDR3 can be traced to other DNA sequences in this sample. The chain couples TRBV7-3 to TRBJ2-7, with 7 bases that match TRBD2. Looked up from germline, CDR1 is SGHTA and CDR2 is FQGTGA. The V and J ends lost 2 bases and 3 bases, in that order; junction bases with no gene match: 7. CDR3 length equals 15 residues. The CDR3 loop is CASSLGAGVNYEQYF. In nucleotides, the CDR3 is TGTGCCAGCAGCTTAGGGGCGGGAGTAAACTACGAGCAGTACTTC.

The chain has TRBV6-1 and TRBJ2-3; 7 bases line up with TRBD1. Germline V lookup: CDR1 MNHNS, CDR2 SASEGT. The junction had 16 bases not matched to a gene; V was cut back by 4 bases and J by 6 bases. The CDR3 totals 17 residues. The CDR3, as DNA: TGTGCCAGCAGTGGTCAGGCCGGGACAGTCATGGGGGATACGCAGTATTTT. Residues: CASSGQAGTVMGDTQYF.

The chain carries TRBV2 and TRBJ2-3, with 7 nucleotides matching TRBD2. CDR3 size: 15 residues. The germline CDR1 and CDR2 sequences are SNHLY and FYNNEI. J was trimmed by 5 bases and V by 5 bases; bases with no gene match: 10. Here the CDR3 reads CASSPTSVKGDTQYF. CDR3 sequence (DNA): TGTGCCAGCAGTCCCACTAGCGTCAAAGGAGATACGCAGTATTTT. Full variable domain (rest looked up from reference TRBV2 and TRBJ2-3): EPEVTQTPSHQVTQMGQEVILRCVPISNHLYFYWYRQILGQKVEFLVSFYNNEISEKSEIFDDQFSVERPDGSNFTLKIRSTKLEDSAMYFCASSPTSVKGDTQYFGPGTRLTVL.